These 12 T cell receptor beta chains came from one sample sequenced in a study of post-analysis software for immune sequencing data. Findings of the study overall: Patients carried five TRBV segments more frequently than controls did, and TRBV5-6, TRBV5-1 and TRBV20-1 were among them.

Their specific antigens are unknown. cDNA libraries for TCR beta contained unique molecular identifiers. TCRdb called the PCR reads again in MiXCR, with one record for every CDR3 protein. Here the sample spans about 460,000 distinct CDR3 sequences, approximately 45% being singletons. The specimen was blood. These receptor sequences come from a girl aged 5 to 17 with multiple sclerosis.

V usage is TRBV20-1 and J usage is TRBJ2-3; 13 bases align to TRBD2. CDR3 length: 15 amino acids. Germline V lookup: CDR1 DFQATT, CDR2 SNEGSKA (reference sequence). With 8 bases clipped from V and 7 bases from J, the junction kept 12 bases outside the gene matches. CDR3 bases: TGCAGTACGATACCGGGACTAGCGGGACGCAATACGCAGTATTTT. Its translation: CSTIPGLAGRNTQYF.

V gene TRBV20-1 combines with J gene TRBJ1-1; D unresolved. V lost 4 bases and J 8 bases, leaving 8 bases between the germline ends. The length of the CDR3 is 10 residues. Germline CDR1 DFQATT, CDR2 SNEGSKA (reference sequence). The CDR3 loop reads CSANNIEAFF. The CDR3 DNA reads TGCAGTGCTAACAATATAGAAGCTTTCTTT.

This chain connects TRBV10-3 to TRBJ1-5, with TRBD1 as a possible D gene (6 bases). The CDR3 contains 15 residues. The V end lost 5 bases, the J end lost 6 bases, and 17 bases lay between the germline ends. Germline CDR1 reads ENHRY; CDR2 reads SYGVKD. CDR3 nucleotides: TGTGCCATCAGTAGAGGGGGGGAAGGGGGTCAGCCCCAGCATTTT. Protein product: CAISRGGEGGQPQHF.

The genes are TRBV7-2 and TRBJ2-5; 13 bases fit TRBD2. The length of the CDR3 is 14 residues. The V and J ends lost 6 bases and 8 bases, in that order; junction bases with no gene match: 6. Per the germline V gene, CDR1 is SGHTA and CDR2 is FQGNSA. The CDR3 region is CASRGLAGSGTQYF. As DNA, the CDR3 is TGTGCCAGCAGGGGACTAGCGGGATCAGGTACCCAGTACTTC.

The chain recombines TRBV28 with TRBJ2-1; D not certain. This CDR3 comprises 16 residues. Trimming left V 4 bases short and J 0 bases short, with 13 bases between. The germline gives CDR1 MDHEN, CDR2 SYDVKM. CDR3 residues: CASSSGLESSYNEQFF. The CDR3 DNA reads TGTGCCAGCAGTTCGGGCCTGGAGAGCTCCTACAATGAGCAGTTCTTC.

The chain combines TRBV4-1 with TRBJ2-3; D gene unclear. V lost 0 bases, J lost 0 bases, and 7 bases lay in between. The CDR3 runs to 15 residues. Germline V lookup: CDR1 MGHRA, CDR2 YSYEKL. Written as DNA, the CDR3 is TGCGCCAGCAGCCAAGAGGCGTATAGCACAGATACGCAGTATTTT. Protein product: CASSQEAYSTDTQYF.

The CDR3 spells CASAVTGGKSYEQYF. DNA for the CDR3: TGCGCCAGCGCCGTGACAGGGGGAAAGAGTTACGAGCAGTACTTC. V usage is TRBV5-1 and J usage is TRBJ2-7; 9 nucleotides match TRBD1. CDR1 SGHRS and CDR2 YFSETQ come from the germline V gene. The V and J ends lost 7 bases and 4 bases, in that order; junction bases with no gene match: 12. The CDR3 is 15 amino acids.

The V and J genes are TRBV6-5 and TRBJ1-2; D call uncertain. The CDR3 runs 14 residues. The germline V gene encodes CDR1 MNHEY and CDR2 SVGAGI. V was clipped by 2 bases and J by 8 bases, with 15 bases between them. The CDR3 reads CASSYGSTRPGYTF. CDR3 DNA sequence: TGTGCCAGCAGTTACGGGTCAACCCGTCCCGGCTACACCTTC.

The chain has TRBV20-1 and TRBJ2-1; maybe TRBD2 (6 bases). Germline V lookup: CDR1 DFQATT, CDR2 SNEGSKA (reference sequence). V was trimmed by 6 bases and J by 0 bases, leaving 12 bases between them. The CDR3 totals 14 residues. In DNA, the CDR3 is TGCAGTGCGCAACTAGCAATCTCCTACAATGAGCAGTTCTTC. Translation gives CSAQLAISYNEQFF.

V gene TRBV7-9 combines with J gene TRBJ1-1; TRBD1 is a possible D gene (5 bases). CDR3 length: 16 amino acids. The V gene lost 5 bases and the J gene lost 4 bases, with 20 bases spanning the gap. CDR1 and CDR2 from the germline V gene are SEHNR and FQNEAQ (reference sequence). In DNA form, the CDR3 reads TGTGCCAGCAGCCCCCCCGGGGCCTTTGGCGGCACTGAAGCTTTCTTT. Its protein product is CASSPPGAFGGTEAFF.

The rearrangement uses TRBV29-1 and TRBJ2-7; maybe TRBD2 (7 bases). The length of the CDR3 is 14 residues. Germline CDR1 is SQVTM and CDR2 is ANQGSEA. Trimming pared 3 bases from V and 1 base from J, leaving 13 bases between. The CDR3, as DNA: TGCAGCGTTGAGGGGGGGACACTTTCCTACGAGCAGTACTTC. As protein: CSVEGGTLSYEQYF.

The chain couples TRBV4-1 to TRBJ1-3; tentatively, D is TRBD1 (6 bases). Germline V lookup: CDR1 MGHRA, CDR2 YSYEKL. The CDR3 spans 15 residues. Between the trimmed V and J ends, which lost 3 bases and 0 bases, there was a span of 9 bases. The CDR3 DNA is TGCGCCAGCAGCCAGGGACACCTCTCTGGAAACACCATATATTTT. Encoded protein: CASSQGHLSGNTIYF.